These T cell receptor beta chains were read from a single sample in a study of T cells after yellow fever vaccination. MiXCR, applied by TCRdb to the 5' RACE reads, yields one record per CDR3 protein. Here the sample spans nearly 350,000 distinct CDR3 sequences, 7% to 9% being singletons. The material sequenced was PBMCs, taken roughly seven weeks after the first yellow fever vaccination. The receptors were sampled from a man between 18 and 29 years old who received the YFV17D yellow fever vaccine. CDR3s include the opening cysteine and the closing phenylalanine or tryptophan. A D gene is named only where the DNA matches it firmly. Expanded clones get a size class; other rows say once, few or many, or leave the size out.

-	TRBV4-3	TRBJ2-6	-	CASSQAGLVRSGANVLTF	TGCGCCAGCAGCCAAGCGGGGTTGGTTCGCTCTGGGGCCAACGTCCTGACTTTC
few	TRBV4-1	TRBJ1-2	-	CASSQDLFTDYYGYTF	TGCGCCAGCAGCCAAGATCTCTTTACAGACTACTATGGCTACACCTTC
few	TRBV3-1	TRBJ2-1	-	CASSRDYLSVNEQFF	TGTGCCAGCAGCCGAGACTACCTCTCGGTCAATGAGCAGTTCTTC
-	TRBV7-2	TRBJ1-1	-	CASTPRADTEAFF	TGTGCCAGCACCCCCCGCGCGGACACTGAAGCTTTCTTT
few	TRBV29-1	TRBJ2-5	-	CSVSGGAVQETQYF	TGCAGCGTTTCAGGGGGGGCAGTCCAAGAGACCCAGTACTTC
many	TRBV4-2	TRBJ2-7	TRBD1	CASSPYGEGQGVEQYF	TGTGCCAGCAGCCCTTATGGGGAGGGACAGGGAGTGGAGCAGTACTTC
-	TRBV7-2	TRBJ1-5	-	CASIGLGINQPQHF	TGTGCCAGCATCGGCCTCGGGATAAATCAGCCCCAGCATTTT
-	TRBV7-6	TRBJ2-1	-	CASSLAGGTFLGGNEQFF	TGTGCCAGCAGCTTAGCAGGGGGTACCTTCCTCGGGGGGAATGAGCAGTTCTTC
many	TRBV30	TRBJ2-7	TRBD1	CAWAGTGTYEQYF	TGTGCCTGGGCTGGGACAGGGACCTACGAGCAGTACTTC
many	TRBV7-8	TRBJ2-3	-	CASSPTLDTQYF	TGTGCCAGCAGCCCAACGTTGGATACGCAGTATTTT
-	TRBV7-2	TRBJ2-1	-	CASSPSMGGMEQFF	TGTGCCAGCAGCCCCTCGATGGGTGGGATGGAGCAGTTCTTC
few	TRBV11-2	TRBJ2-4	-	CASSRFGGPGAKNIQYF	TGTGCCAGCAGCCGTTTTGGGGGGCCAGGGGCCAAAAACATTCAGTACTTC
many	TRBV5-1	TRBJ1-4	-	CASSAGHLTNEKLFF	TGCGCCAGCAGCGCCGGACATCTAACTAATGAAAAACTGTTTTTT
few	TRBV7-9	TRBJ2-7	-	CASSSRWDEQYF	TGTGCCAGCAGCTCTCGCTGGGACGAGCAGTACTTC
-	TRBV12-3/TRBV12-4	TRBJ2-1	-	CASSLQGPGYNEQFF	TGTGCCAGCAGTTTACAGGGACCGGGCTACAATGAGCAGTTCTTC
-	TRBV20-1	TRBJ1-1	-	CSASRDRNTEAFF	TGCAGTGCTAGCCGAGATAGGAACACTGAAGCTTTCTTT
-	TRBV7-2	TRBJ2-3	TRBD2	CASSLPAAGGTDTQYF	TGTGCCAGCAGCTTACCGGCAGCGGGGGGCACAGATACGCAGTATTTT
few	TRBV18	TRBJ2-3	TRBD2	CASSAFSGLAESTDTQYF	TGTGCCAGCTCAGCCTTCTCCGGACTAGCGGAGAGCACAGATACGCAGTATTTT
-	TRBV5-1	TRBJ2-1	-	CASSLWDPSLVNEQFF	TGCGCCAGCAGCTTATGGGACCCGTCCCTTGTCAATGAGCAGTTCTTC
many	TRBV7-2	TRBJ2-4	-	CASSSGLGMGKNIQYF	TGTGCCAGCAGCTCGGGACTCGGGATGGGCAAAAACATTCAGTACTTC
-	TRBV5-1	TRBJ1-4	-	CASSMSGTDEKLFF	TGCGCCAGCAGCATGTCCGGGACGGATGAAAAACTGTTTTTT
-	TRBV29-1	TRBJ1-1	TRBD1	CSVEWRQGLNTEAFF	TGCAGCGTTGAATGGAGACAGGGGTTGAACACTGAAGCTTTCTTT
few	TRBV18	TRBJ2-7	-	CASSTLTAEQYF	TGTGCCAGCTCAACCTTAACAGCCGAGCAGTACTTC
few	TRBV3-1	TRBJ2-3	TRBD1	CASSRRGRTDTQYF	TGTGCCAGCAGCCGCAGGGGGCGCACAGATACGCAGTATTTT
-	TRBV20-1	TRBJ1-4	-	CSAREGISEKLFF	TGCAGTGCTCGGGAGGGAATTAGTGAAAAACTGTTTTTT
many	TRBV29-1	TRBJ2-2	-	CSVGRGGELFF	TGCAGCGTTGGCAGGGGCGGGGAGCTGTTTTTT
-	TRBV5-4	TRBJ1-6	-	CASSGGWDSPLHF	TGTGCCAGCAGCGGGGGGTGGGATTCACCCCTCCACTTT
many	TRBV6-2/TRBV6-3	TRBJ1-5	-	CASSYSILRDTNQPQHF	TGTGCCAGCAGTTACTCGATCCTTCGGGACACGAATCAGCCCCAGCATTTT
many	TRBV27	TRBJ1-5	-	CASNPTRAGQPQHF	TGTGCCAGCAACCCGACCCGGGCAGGACAGCCCCAGCATTTT
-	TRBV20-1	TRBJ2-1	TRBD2	CSARGLGLAGLMGSYNEQFF	TGCAGTGCTAGAGGGTTGGGACTAGCGGGGCTAATGGGGTCCTACAATGAGCAGTTCTTC
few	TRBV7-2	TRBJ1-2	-	CASSSGGTNYGYTF	TGTGCCAGCAGCTCCGGGGGGACTAACTATGGCTACACCTTC
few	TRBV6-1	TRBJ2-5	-	CASRSDGGQETQYF	TGTGCCAGCAGGTCCGACGGTGGCCAAGAGACCCAGTACTTC
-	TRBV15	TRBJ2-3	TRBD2	CATSRLAAQYF	TGTGCCACCAGCAGACTAGCGGCGCAGTATTTT
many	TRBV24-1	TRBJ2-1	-	CATSGQTVRSSYNEQFF	TGTGCCACCAGTGGCCAAACGGTGAGAAGCTCCTACAATGAGCAGTTCTTC
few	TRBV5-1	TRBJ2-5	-	CASKTPRGTRETQYF	TGCGCCAGCAAAACGCCGAGGGGAACTAGGGAGACCCAGTACTTC
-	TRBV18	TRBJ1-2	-	CASSPVQSSYGYTF	TGTGCCAGCTCACCAGTCCAGTCCAGCTATGGCTACACCTTC
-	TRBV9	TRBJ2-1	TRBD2	CASSGGISGTYNEQFF	TGTGCCAGCAGCGGGGGGATTAGCGGGACCTACAATGAGCAGTTCTTC
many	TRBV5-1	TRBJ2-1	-	CASSLGSGEQFF	TGCGCCAGCAGCTTGGGAAGCGGGGAGCAGTTCTTC
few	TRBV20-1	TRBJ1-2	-	CSARDRAYYGYTF	TGCAGTGCTAGAGATAGGGCTTACTATGGCTACACCTTC
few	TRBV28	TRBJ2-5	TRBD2	CASNSGGETQYF	TGTGCCAGCAACTCGGGGGGGGAGACCCAGTACTTC
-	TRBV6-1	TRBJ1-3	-	CASSEEPGEGTAGNTIYF	TGTGCCAGCAGTGAAGAGCCGGGGGAAGGAACGGCTGGAAACACCATATATTTT
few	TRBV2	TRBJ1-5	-	CASVRNFGQPQHF	TGTGCCAGCGTCAGAAATTTTGGTCAGCCCCAGCATTTT
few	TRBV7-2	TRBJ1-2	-	CASSGRSWNYGYTF	TGTGCCAGCAGCGGCCGCTCTTGGAACTATGGCTACACCTTC
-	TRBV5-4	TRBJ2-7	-	CASSSRTAAEFEQYF	TGTGCCAGCAGCTCCCGGACAGCAGCGGAGTTCGAGCAGTACTTC
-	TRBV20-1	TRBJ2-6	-	CSARGGAYSGANVLTF	TGCAGTGCTAGAGGGGGGGCTTACTCTGGGGCCAACGTCCTGACTTTC
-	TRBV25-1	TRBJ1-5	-	CASSGLGDPGVAQHF	TGTGCCAGCAGTGGGTTAGGGGACCCCGGAGTGGCCCAGCATTTT
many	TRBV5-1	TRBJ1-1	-	CASSLSLGRESRAFF	TGCGCCAGCAGCTTGAGCCTAGGACGGGAGAGTAGGGCTTTCTTT
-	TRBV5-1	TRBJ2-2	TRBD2	CASSLLGGGHTGELFF	TGCGCCAGCAGCTTGCTCGGGGGGGGCCACACCGGGGAGCTGTTTTTT